Below are 27 T cell receptor beta chains sequenced from a single sample in a study of control samples from healthy donors and cancer patients. Assay: immunoSEQ multiplex PCR; the TCRdb copy retains only in-frame clones and omits some. The table has roughly 20,000 clones, roughly 80% seen once; the top ten hold under 35%. What was sequenced was PBMCs. The receptors shown here come from a man at least 80 years old with head and neck cancer.

Only a few counts were recorded for this clone. The chain combines TRBV6-4 with TRBJ1-1; 11 bases match TRBD1. The trim removed 2 bases at V and 8 bases at J, leaving 7 bases unmatched. The CDR3 has 15 residues. Germline V gene lookup returns CDR1 MRHNA and CDR2 SNTAGT. The CDR3 nucleotides are TGTGCCAGCAGTGACACCGGGACAGGGGGAGACGAAGCTTTCTTT. Amino acid sequence: CASSDTGTGGDEAFF.

The V call is TRBV28, the J call TRBJ2-5; TRBD2 matches at 8 bases. CDR3 length: 14 residues. Germline-derived CDR1 and CDR2 are MDHEN and SYDVKM. With V trimmed by 5 bases and J by 1 base, 3 bases remained unmatched. The DNA of the CDR3 is TGTGCCAGCAGTATCGGGACTAGCCAAGAGACCCAGTACTTC. Translation gives CASSIGTSQETQYF.

The rearrangement links TRBV3-1 (or the pseudogene TRBV3-2) to TRBJ2-1, with TRBD1 identical over 7 bases. Germline lookup yields CDR1 LGHDT and CDR2 YNNKEL (reference sequence). V trimming: 6 bases; J trimming: 7 bases; junction bases outside the gene matches: 18. This CDR3 spans 17 amino acids. Here the CDR3 DNA reads TGTGCCAGCAGAATACGACAGGGAAAATTCCCAATAAATGAGCAGTTCTTC. This sequence encodes CASRIRQGKFPINEQFF.

The chain couples TRBV2 to TRBJ1-2; 7 bases fit TRBD1. V was clipped by 7 bases and J by 8 bases; unmatched bases: 13. The CDR3 totals 14 residues. The germline V gene encodes CDR1 SNHLY and CDR2 FYNNEI. The CDR3 nucleotides are TGTGCCAGCACCGGGCACGGGACAGCGGAAGGCTACACCTTC. This gives the protein CASTGHGTAEGYTF.

This clone was detected a few times. This chain connects TRBV27 to TRBJ1-5; D remains unclear. The V end was cut by 0 bases, the J end by 8 bases, with 8 bases between. The V gene's germline CDR1 is MNHEY and CDR2 SMNVEV (reference sequence). The CDR3 runs to 13 residues. The CDR3: CASSLSAVKPQHF. CDR3 nucleotides: TGTGCCAGCAGTTTATCCGCGGTAAAGCCCCAGCATTTT.

Comment on this clone: In the same sample, other DNA sequences code for this CDR3. V is TRBV4-1 and J is TRBJ2-7, with a weak D call TRBD2 (5 bases). The CDR3 spans 16 residues. Between the trimmed V and J ends, which lost 0 bases and 0 bases, there was a span of 12 bases. CDR1 is MGHRA, CDR2 YSYEKL, per germline. The CDR3 region is CASSQENGVSSYEQYF. CDR3 DNA sequence: TGCGCCAGCAGCCAAGAAAACGGGGTGAGCTCCTACGAGCAGTACTTC.

CDR3 DNA: TGTGCCAGCAGCTTAGGGGGGTGGTCACCCCTCCACTTT. This codes for CASSLGGWSPLHF. The V and J genes are TRBV7-9 and TRBJ1-6; D perhaps matches TRBD1 (5 bases). The germline V gene has CDR1 SEHNR and CDR2 FQNEAQ (reference sequence). CDR3 length equals 13 residues. V lost 1 base to trimming and J lost 10 bases, with 8 bases between them.

This clone has a single count. The gene calls are TRBV28 and TRBJ2-5; D not certain. The CDR3 extends over 15 amino acids. Germline CDR1 is MDHEN and CDR2 is SYDVKM. The V and J ends lost 5 bases and 0 bases respectively, with 13 bases between them. The DNA for the CDR3 is TGTGCCAGCAGTCTCCTTCGGCAGGACCAAGAGACCCAGTACTTC. Translated: CASSLLRQDQETQYF.

The chain has TRBV7-9 and TRBJ2-7; D perhaps matches TRBD1 (5 bases). Deletions cut 1 base from V and 0 bases from J, with 10 bases between. The germline V gene has CDR1 SEHNR and CDR2 FQNEAQ (reference sequence). The CDR3 is made up of 15 amino acids. CDR3 region: CASSLGQGISYEQYF. As DNA, the CDR3 is TGTGCCAGCAGCTTAGGGCAGGGCATCTCCTACGAGCAGTACTTC. Drawing the rest from reference TRBV7-9 and TRBJ2-7, the complete variable domain is DTGVSQNPRHKITKRGQNVTFRCDPISEHNRLYWYRQTLGQGPEFLTYFQNEAQLEKSRLLSDRFSAERPKGSFSTLEIQRTEQGDSAMYLCASSLGQGISYEQYFGPGTRLTVT.

The chain has TRBV10-2 and TRBJ2-3; D call uncertain. The V gene lost 4 bases and the J gene lost 5 bases, with 10 bases spanning the gap. The germline gives CDR1 WSHSY, CDR2 SAAADI. CDR3 length: 13 amino acids. CDR3 loop: CASSALQLDTQYF. For the CDR3, the DNA is TGCGCCAGCAGTGCCCTTCAGCTAGATACGCAGTATTTT.

The chain is built from TRBV6-2 or TRBV6-3 and TRBJ2-7, with 8 bases matching TRBD2. CDR3 length: 13 residues. Unmatched junction bases numbered 4, after V lost 5 bases and J lost 4 bases. Germline lookup yields CDR1 MNHEY and CDR2 SVGEGT. In DNA, the CDR3 is TGTGCCAGCAGTCTTAGCGGGATATACGAGCAGTACTTC. It specifies CASSLSGIYEQYF.

Concerning this clone: This may come from a read error, since a much larger clone is one base off. This same CDR3 is encoded by further DNA sequences in the sample. The gene calls are TRBV5-6 and TRBJ2-7; TRBD2 might be the D (6 bases). CDR1 and CDR2 (germline): SGHDT, YYEEEE. V was shortened by 7 bases and J by 6 bases, with 14 bases between the two germline ends. There are 12 residues in the CDR3. The CDR3 DNA sequence: TGTGCCAGCGGTGTGGGGGGTCTCGAGCAGTACTTC. It specifies CASGVGGLEQYF.

This clone was counted once. V is TRBV28 and J is TRBJ2-7, with D hard to call. The germline gives CDR1 MDHEN, CDR2 SYDVKM. The V and J ends lost 1 base and 9 bases respectively, with 10 bases between them. This CDR3 spans 12 amino acids. CDR3: CASSLSFATQYF. CDR3 nucleotide sequence: TGTGCCAGCAGTTTATCATTTGCAACGCAGTACTTC.

This chain connects TRBV18 to TRBJ2-7, with 8 nucleotides matching TRBD1. Looked up from germline, CDR1 is KGHSH and CDR2 is LQKENI. This CDR3 is 14 amino acids long. V lost 6 bases and J lost 3; bases outside the gene matches: 7. CDR3 bases: TGTGCCAGCTCTGTGACAGGGGACGGCTACGAGCAGTACTTC. Protein sequence: CASSVTGDGYEQYF.

The rearrangement joins TRBV4-3 to TRBJ2-3, with 8 bases that match TRBD2. CDR1 is LGHNA, CDR2 YSLEER, per germline. This CDR3 spans 19 amino acids. The V and J ends lost 4 bases and 2 bases, in that order; junction bases with no gene match: 17. CDR3 residues: CASSPSGGTGGIHTDTQYF. The CDR3 region has the DNA TGCGCCAGCAGCCCCAGCGGAGGGACGGGAGGGATTCACACAGATACGCAGTATTTT.

The rearrangement uses TRBV5-1 and TRBJ1-1; D uncertain. CDR3 length: 15 amino acids. Trimming took 1 base from V and 4 from J, leaving 14 bases between them. CDR1 is SGHRS, CDR2 YFSETQ, per germline. The CDR3 here is CASSLFTAGGTEAFF. CDR3 nucleotides: TGCGCCAGCAGCTTGTTTACGGCGGGCGGCACTGAAGCTTTCTTT.

In its sample, this clone was seen once. The chain is built from TRBV5-1 and TRBJ2-7; 9 bases map to TRBD1. The V and J ends lost 3 bases and 2 bases, in that order; junction bases with no gene match: 3. The CDR3 totals 14 residues. CDR1 is SGHRS, CDR2 YFSETQ, per germline. CDR3: CASSWGTGTYEQYF. CDR3 in DNA: TGCGCCAGCAGCTGGGGGACAGGGACCTACGAGCAGTACTTC.

The chain couples TRBV9 to TRBJ2-2; TRBD1 is a possible D gene (6 bases). The V gene lost 4 bases and the J gene lost 6 bases, with 16 bases spanning the gap. Germline CDR1 and CDR2: SGDLS and YYNGEE. CDR3 length: 15 amino acids. CDR3 sequence (DNA): TGTGCCAGCAGCCCCCAGGCAGGGGCCGCCGGGGAGCTGTTTTTT. Translating gives CASSPQAGAAGELFF.

The rearrangement uses TRBV2 and TRBJ1-2, with D possibly matching TRBD1 (5 bases). Germline V gives CDR1 SNHLY, CDR2 FYNNEI. V was cut by 6 bases and J by 4 bases, with 15 bases left in between. This CDR3 comprises 14 residues. CDR3 sequence: CASRGIQGVYGYTF. The DNA of the CDR3 is TGTGCCAGCAGAGGGATTCAGGGAGTCTATGGCTACACCTTC.

The chain employs TRBV15 and TRBJ2-2; D could derive from TRBD1 or TRBD2 (5 bases each). The ends were cut back, 0 bases at V and 6 bases at J, with 14 bases in the middle. The CDR3 runs 16 residues. Germline CDR1 LNHNV, CDR2 YYDKDF (reference sequence). Here the CDR3 reads CATSRDWGSSAGELFF. The CDR3 DNA follows: TGTGCCACCAGCAGAGATTGGGGGTCTTCGGCCGGGGAGCTGTTTTTT.

This clone was counted between two and nine times. The V gene is TRBV10-1, the J gene TRBJ2-1, with D possibly called TRBD1 or TRBD2 (6 bases each). This CDR3 comprises 12 residues. V was shortened by 2 bases and J by 9 bases, with 8 bases between the two germline ends. The germline CDR1 and CDR2 sequences are WNHNN and SYGVQD (reference sequence). The CDR3 sequence is CASSEPGAEQFF. The CDR3 DNA is TGCGCCAGCAGTGAGCCGGGGGCTGAGCAGTTCTTC.

V gene TRBV5-1 combines with J gene TRBJ2-7; D possibly corresponds to TRBD1 (5 bases). V lost 0 bases and J 5 bases, leaving 12 bases between the germline ends. The CDR3 loop spans 14 amino acids. Germline assignment: CDR1 SGHRS and CDR2 YFSETQ. The CDR3 nucleotides are TGCGCCAGCAGCTTGGTAGGGGCCTTGAACGAGCAGTACTTC. Translating it yields CASSLVGALNEQYF.

In this sample, this clone turned up once. The CDR3 nucleotides read TGTGCCAGCAGCTTTGGGATAGCGGGGCTCCAAGAGACCCAGTACTTC. Translating it yields CASSFGIAGLQETQYF. This chain connects TRBV9 to TRBJ2-5; 8 bases are shared with TRBD2. The length of the CDR3 is 16 residues. Germline V gene lookup returns CDR1 SGDLS and CDR2 YYNGEE. After removal of 4 bases from V and 1 base from J, the junction contained 9 bases not matched to a gene.

V is TRBV2 and J is TRBJ2-1; D is tentatively TRBD1 or TRBD2 (5 bases each). Germline V gene sequence: CDR1 SNHLY, CDR2 FYNNEI. The CDR3 extends over 18 amino acids. Trimming stripped 2 bases from V and 0 bases from J, with 17 bases between. The DNA of the CDR3 is TGTGCCAGCAGTGAAAAAGGGGTTAGGAGGAGCTCCTACAATGAGCAGTTCTTC. Translated, it gives CASSEKGVRRSSYNEQFF.

The chain combines TRBV6-6 with TRBJ2-7; a possible D gene is TRBD1 (5 bases). Germline loops: CDR1 MNHNY, CDR2 SVGAGI (reference sequence). Trimming cost V 0 bases and J 3 bases, with 15 bases left between them. The CDR3 length is 16 residues. The CDR3 region is CASSYSISDKHYEQYF. For the CDR3, the DNA is TGTGCCAGCAGTTACTCGATATCGGACAAACACTACGAGCAGTACTTC.

The gene calls are TRBV2 and TRBJ1-5; tentative D call: TRBD1 (5 bases). CDR1 and CDR2 from the germline V gene are SNHLY and FYNNEI. CDR3 length: 15 residues. Trimming left V 3 bases short and J 0 bases short, with 9 bases between. The CDR3 nucleotides read TGTGCCAGCAGTGAGACAGAATATAGCAATCAGCCCCAGCATTTT. Residues: CASSETEYSNQPQHF.

The rearrangement links TRBV5-4 to TRBJ2-1, with 9 bases that match TRBD1. J was trimmed by 3 bases and V by 4 bases; bases with no gene match: 8. Germline CDR1 SGHNT, CDR2 YYREEE (reference sequence). The CDR3 loop spans 16 amino acids. The chain's CDR3 is CASSPERDRDYNEQFF. The CDR3 coding sequence is TGTGCCAGCAGCCCAGAACGGGACAGGGACTACAATGAGCAGTTCTTC.